This is a list of T cell receptor beta chains from one sample in a study of blood T cell repertoires in COVID-19. This table comes from immunoSEQ multiplex PCR, and its TCRdb copy is limited to in-frame clones, with some not included. The data contain fewer than 700,000 clones, about 89% of them singletons. The sample was peripheral blood. These receptors came from a woman aged 45-65 years with COVID-19, enrolled during active disease. CDR3s include the opening cysteine and the closing phenylalanine or tryptophan. Each record gives: J gene, V gene, D gene, clone size, CDR3 DNA, CDR3 protein. The D gene is left open where the match is weak. A clone size is listed for some rows: how often the clone was seen (once, few, many), or a class if it is expanded.

J: TRBJ2-1
V: TRBV9
D: .
size: .
DNA: TGTGCCAGCACTCAGGGTCCCAACAATGAGCAGTTCTTC
CDR3: CASTQGPNNEQFF

J: TRBJ1-4
V: TRBV6-5
D: TRBD1
size: .
DNA: TGTGCCAGCAGCGCCAACAGGGGCGGCGGTGAAAAACTGTTTTTT
CDR3: CASSANRGGGEKLFF

J: TRBJ1-2
V: TRBV10-3
D: TRBD1
size: once
DNA: TGTGCCATCAGTCAACCCCAACAGGGGGCGATATCAGGGGGCTACACCTTC
CDR3: CAISQPQQGAISGGYTF

J: TRBJ2-3
V: TRBV12-5
D: .
size: .
DNA: TGTGCTACTTCGAGAGGGGGAGCGGATACGCAGTATTTT
CDR3: CATSRGGADTQYF

J: TRBJ1-2
V: TRBV6-5
D: .
size: .
DNA: TGTGCCAGCGGCGCCAGAGGGGGCTACACCTTC
CDR3: CASGARGGYTF

J: TRBJ1-5
V: TRBV7-6
D: .
size: .
DNA: TGTGCCAGCAGCCTCGGGGTAGGTCAGCCCCAGCATTTT
CDR3: CASSLGVGQPQHF

J: TRBJ1-1
V: TRBV5-1
D: .
size: .
DNA: TGCGCCAGCAGCTTGCAACAGGGAGAAGCTTTCTTT
CDR3: CASSLQQGEAFF

J: TRBJ1-4
V: TRBV3-1/TRBV3-2
D: .
size: .
DNA: TGTGCCAGCAGCCAAGGGCGGCGGGGAGTGGAAAAACTGTTTTTT
CDR3: CASSQGRRGVEKLFF

J: TRBJ2-7
V: TRBV5-4
D: TRBD1
size: once
DNA: TGTGCCAGCAGCCTTACTATACTGACAGGGAGCTCCTACGAGCAGTACTTC
CDR3: CASSLTILTGSSYEQYF

J: TRBJ1-1
V: TRBV10-1
D: .
size: .
DNA: TGCGCCAGCAGTGATCCCAGGGGAACTGAAGCTTTCTTT
CDR3: CASSDPRGTEAFF